One sample yielded the 19 T cell receptor beta chains listed below, sequenced in a study of technical replicates of blood from a handful of donors. The data were produced by immunoSEQ multiplex PCR, yet TCRdb's version contains in-frame clones alone and is incomplete. The data hold 74,000 or so clones, with approximately 96% observed a single time. The sample comprised T cells isolated from PBMCs. The receptors stem from a human donor in good health.

The V and J genes are TRBV2 and TRBJ2-1; D might be TRBD2 (6 bases). V gave up 3 bases and J gave up 6 bases, with 18 bases separating them. This CDR3 comprises 16 residues. The germline gives CDR1 SNHLY, CDR2 FYNNEI. The CDR3, as DNA: TGTGCCAGCAGTGACTCGGTAGCGGAACCCACCAATGAGCAGTTCTTC. Translated, it gives CASSDSVAEPTNEQFF.

The chain links TRBV15 to TRBJ2-1; weak D call: TRBD2 (6 bases). Trimming took off 0 bases at V and 2 bases at J, with 17 bases between the two ends. Germline loops: CDR1 LNHNV, CDR2 YYDKDF (reference sequence). This CDR3 region has 18 residues. Here the CDR3 DNA reads TGTGCCACCAGCAGAGATCGTATCGTAGCGGAAACCTACAATGAGCAGTTCTTC. Protein product: CATSRDRIVAETYNEQFF.

This chain uses TRBV14 with TRBJ1-1; 7 nucleotides match TRBD1. The junction had 7 bases not matched to a gene; V was cut back by 4 bases and J by 5 bases. Germline V gene data show CDR1 as SGHDN and CDR2 as FVKESK. CDR3 length: 14 residues. CDR3 sequence: CASSLKNRGTEAFF. The CDR3 bases are TGTGCCAGCAGCCTGAAGAACAGGGGTACTGAAGCTTTCTTT.

The chain joins TRBV4-2 to TRBJ2-2, with 7 bases fitting TRBD2. CDR1 and CDR2 from the germline V gene are LGHNA and YNFKEQ. The CDR3 extends over 13 amino acids. J lost 6 bases, V lost 4 bases, and 2 bases had no gene match. The CDR3: CASSLTSPGELFF. CDR3 DNA: TGTGCCAGCAGCCTGACTAGCCCCGGGGAGCTGTTTTTT.

The rearrangement joins TRBV5-3 to TRBJ2-4, with TRBD2 as a possible D gene (5 bases). Being an ORF, TRBV5-3 has a function that is uncertain. The germline V and J ends were trimmed by 4 bases and 15 bases, with 17 bases remaining between them. This CDR3 region has 12 residues. The DNA of the CDR3 is TGTGCCAGAAGCCCTCTAGAGGGAGCAGGGTACTTC. Translation gives CARSPLEGAGYF.

The V gene is TRBV19, the J gene TRBJ2-3; D unresolved. Germline lookup yields CDR1 LNHDA and CDR2 SQIVND (reference sequence). V shed 4 bases and J shed 4 bases, with 12 bases lying between them. CDR3 size: 14 residues. This CDR3 is CASSTPAGADTQYF. The CDR3 region has the DNA TGTGCCAGTAGTACCCCGGCAGGCGCAGATACGCAGTATTTT.

The J gene is TRBJ1-5, the V gene TRBV19; 10 bases line up with TRBD1. J lost 5 bases, V lost 0 bases, and 4 bases had no gene match. The CDR3 has 16 residues. The germline gives CDR1 LNHDA, CDR2 SQIVND (reference sequence). The CDR3 coding sequence is TGTGCCAGTAGTATAGATCGGGGGACAGGGGATCAGCCCCAGCATTTT. Translation: CASSIDRGTGDQPQHF.

V gene TRBV6-5 combines with J gene TRBJ2-7; D ambiguous. The CDR3 length is 13 residues. The V end lost 3 bases, the J end lost 2 bases, and 8 bases lay between the germline ends. CDR1 and CDR2 from the germline V gene are MNHEY and SVGAGI. CDR3: CASSYDIAYEQYF. Written as DNA, the CDR3 is TGTGCCAGCAGTTATGACATTGCCTACGAGCAGTACTTC.

The V and J genes are TRBV4-1 and TRBJ2-3; 9 nucleotides match TRBD2. After removal of 2 bases from V and 0 bases from J, the junction contained 6 bases not matched to a gene. The germline CDR1 and CDR2 sequences are MGHRA and YSYEKL. CDR3 length equals 17 residues. The DNA of the CDR3 is TGCGCCAGCAGCCAACAGAGGACTAGCGCAAGCACAGATACGCAGTATTTT. It encodes CASSQQRTSASTDTQYF.

The chain uses TRBV9 and TRBJ2-1; 10 bases are a match to TRBD2. The CDR3 contains 15 residues. V was pared by 0 bases and J by 9 bases, with 6 bases of the junction left unmatched. Germline lookup yields CDR1 SGDLS and CDR2 YYNGEE. CDR3 nucleotide sequence: TGTGCCAGCAGCGTAGGGCAAGCGGGAGGGCCTGAGCAGTTCTTC. Protein product: CASSVGQAGGPEQFF.

The chain combines TRBV4-3 with TRBJ2-7, with 8 nucleotides matching TRBD2. CDR3 length equals 14 residues. In germline, CDR1 is LGHNA, CDR2 YSLEER. After removal of 1 base from V and 2 bases from J, the junction contained 1 base not matched to a gene. CDR3 residues: CASSQAAGAYEQYF. In DNA form, the CDR3 reads TGCGCCAGCAGCCAAGCAGCGGGAGCCTACGAGCAGTACTTC.

The chain's CDR3 is CASSFTGVGQPQHF. The CDR3 DNA is TGTGCCAGCAGCTTCACAGGGGTGGGCCAGCCCCAGCATTTT. The rearrangement joins TRBV7-2 to TRBJ1-5; TRBD1 matches at 7 bases. V was pared by 3 bases and J by 7 bases, with 6 bases of the junction left unmatched. In germline, CDR1 is SGHTA, CDR2 FQGNSA. This CDR3 has 14 amino acids.

The V and J genes are TRBV9 and TRBJ2-2; D might be TRBD1 (6 bases). The CDR3 runs to 15 residues. V lost 4 bases, J lost 3 bases, and 13 bases lay in between. The germline V gene has CDR1 SGDLS and CDR2 YYNGEE. The CDR3: CASSPKTGYTGELFF. CDR3 coding DNA: TGTGCCAGCAGCCCCAAGACAGGTTACACCGGGGAGCTGTTTTTT.

The gene calls are TRBV5-1 and TRBJ2-3, with D possibly being TRBD1 (7 bases). Germline V CDR1 and CDR2: SGHRS, YFSETQ. V dropped 3 bases and J dropped 2 bases, with 19 bases sitting between them. The CDR3 consists of 17 residues. CDR3 nucleotide sequence: TGCGCCAGCAGCTCGGGAGTGGGGACAGAATTCACAGATACGCAGTATTTT. This gives the protein CASSSGVGTEFTDTQYF.

This rearrangement joins TRBV7-8 to TRBJ2-1; 10 bases fit TRBD2. Germline CDR1 reads SGHVS; CDR2 reads FQNEAQ. CDR3 length: 16 residues. Trimming cost V 1 base and J 7 bases; bases outside gene matches: 7. The CDR3 DNA reads as TGTGCCAGCAGCTTAGTGCAGCGGGAGGGTACAAATGAGCAGTTCTTC. This sequence encodes CASSLVQREGTNEQFF.

This CDR3 reads CASSPLADTGELFF. CDR3 sequence (DNA): TGTGCCAGCAGCCCATTGGCGGACACCGGGGAGCTGTTTTTT. V is TRBV6-5 and J is TRBJ2-2; D not resolved. Per germline, CDR1 MNHEY and CDR2 SVGAGI. This CDR3 has 14 residues. Trimming left V 6 bases short and J 3 bases short, with 11 bases between.

This clone has just one count. The chain carries TRBV11-2 and TRBJ2-7, with D unclear. The V gene's germline CDR1 is SGHAT and CDR2 FQNNGV. V lost 1 base and J lost 4, with 5 bases in between. The CDR3 extends over 12 amino acids. The CDR3, as DNA: TGTGCCAGCAGCTTAGTAGTTTACGAGCAGTACTTC. Translation: CASSLVVYEQYF.

This sequence joins TRBV7-9 and TRBJ2-3; unclear D gene. V lost 3 bases and J lost 5, with 6 bases in between. The CDR3 consists of 12 residues. From germline, CDR1 is SEHNR and CDR2 FQNEAQ (reference sequence). The CDR3: CASSFNRDTQYF. Here the CDR3 DNA reads TGTGCCAGCAGCTTTAACAGAGATACGCAGTATTTT.

CDR3 in amino acids: CASSLGASGRTLTDTQYF. DNA for the CDR3: TGCGCCAGCAGCTTGGGGGCTAGCGGGAGAACTCTAACAGATACGCAGTATTTT. This rearrangement joins TRBV5-1 to TRBJ2-3; 10 positions match TRBD2. This CDR3 contains 18 residues. The V and J ends lost 0 bases and 3 bases, in that order; junction bases with no gene match: 10. Per germline, CDR1 SGHRS and CDR2 YFSETQ.